The 6 T cell receptor beta chains below were found in one sample sequenced in a study of CD8 T cells in ankylosing spondylitis. One entry per CDR3 protein, called by TCRdb with MiXCR from the 5' RACE reads. The sample shows about 700,000 distinct CDR3 sequences, around 17% of them seen only once. Their target antigens are unknown. The study, taken as a whole, reports: Apparently characteristic of ankylosing spondylitis blood was a TCR beta motif (roughly eight highly homologous variants).

What was sequenced was blood, either unsorted or a sorted T cell fraction (not recorded which). The receptors shown here come from a male donor with ankylosing spondylitis.

A few counts support this clonotype. The chain uses TRBV20-1 and TRBJ2-7, with 7 positions matching TRBD1. Unmatched junction bases numbered 8, after V lost 0 bases and J lost 6 bases. CDR1 and CDR2 (germline): DFQATT, SNEGSKA (reference sequence). The CDR3 runs to 14 residues. CDR3 region: CSARETRGQLEQYF. The CDR3 DNA reads as TGCAGTGCTAGAGAGACCAGGGGACAGCTCGAGCAGTACTTC.

This clonotype turned up a few times. The V and J genes are TRBV29-1 and TRBJ2-3; perhaps TRBD1 as D (7 bases). Germline assignment: CDR1 SQVTM and CDR2 ANQGSEA. CDR3 size: 14 residues. V was pared by 7 bases and J by 2 bases, with 16 bases between. The CDR3 sequence: CSARGARVTDTQYF. The DNA of the CDR3 is TGCAGCGCCAGGGGGGCGCGCGTCACAGATACGCAGTATTTT.

Only a few counts were recorded for this clonotype. The chain links TRBV20-1 to TRBJ2-2; D might be TRBD2 (6 bases). There are 12 residues in the CDR3. V was trimmed by 2 bases and J by 6 bases, leaving 7 bases between them. Germline CDR1 is DFQATT and CDR2 is SNEGSKA (reference sequence). This CDR3 is CSARLAAGELFF. Written as DNA, the CDR3 is TGCAGTGCTAGATTAGCGGCCGGGGAGCTGTTTTTT.

The rearrangement uses TRBV6-1 and TRBJ1-4, with 7 bases lining up with TRBD1. The CDR3 is 14 amino acids. CDR1 is MNHNS and CDR2 is SASEGT in the germline V gene. The V and J ends lost 5 bases and 8 bases, in that order; junction bases with no gene match: 8. CDR3 region: CASSRIPGGEKLFF. The CDR3 DNA is TGTGCCAGCAGTCGCATCCCAGGGGGAGAAAAACTGTTTTTT.

The rearrangement uses TRBV30 and TRBJ2-7; D may be TRBD1 (5 bases). Germline V gives CDR1 GTSNPN, CDR2 SVGIG (reference sequence). CDR3 length: 13 amino acids. Deletions cut 1 base from V and 4 bases from J, with 11 bases between. DNA for the CDR3: TGTGCCTGGAGTGGCAGAGACAGTTACGAGCAGTACTTC. The encoded protein is CAWSGRDSYEQYF.

This clonotype was seen repeatedly, ten times or more. V usage is TRBV12-3 or TRBV12-4 and J usage is TRBJ1-1; perhaps TRBD1 as D (5 bases). CDR3 size: 14 residues. Between the trimmed V and J ends, which lost 5 bases and 11 bases, there was a span of 21 bases. The CDR3 is CASSLYRIGREAFF. CDR3 in DNA: TGTGCCAGCAGTCTCTACAGGATTGGGCGGGAGGCTTTCTTT.